The 26 T cell receptor beta chains reported below all come from one sample, sequenced in a study of T cell responses to AZD1222 COVID-19 vaccine. Profiled with immunoSEQ multiplex PCR; TCRdb holds only in-frame clones, not every one. The sample lists about 94,000 clones; roughly 84% were seen once. This specimen consisted of peripheral blood, obtained on day 0 of AZD1222 vaccination. These receptors were collected from an adult in good health.

This sequence joins TRBV18 and TRBJ1-5; 7 bases match TRBD1. From germline, CDR1 is KGHSH and CDR2 LQKENI. The CDR3 is 15 amino acids. Losses at the gene ends were 1 base for V and 4 bases for J; bases not matched to a gene: 4. The CDR3 DNA reads TGTGCCAGCTCACCACGACAGGGCCAAAATCAGCCCCAGCATTTT. This codes for CASSPRQGQNQPQHF.

The chain recombines TRBV19 with TRBJ2-5; 8 nucleotides align to TRBD1. Per the germline V gene, CDR1 is LNHDA and CDR2 is SQIVND (reference sequence). The CDR3 contains 14 residues. Trimming cost V 5 bases and J 1 base; bases outside gene matches: 3. The CDR3 loop reads CASSHDRGQETQYF. In DNA, the CDR3 is TGTGCCAGTAGTCACGACAGGGGCCAAGAGACCCAGTACTTC.

The table lists this clone with a count of one. CDR3 coding DNA: TGTGCCAGCAGCCCTAGCGGTGACTCCTACAATGAGCAGTTCTTC. Amino acids: CASSPSGDSYNEQFF. The genes are TRBV7-3 and TRBJ2-1, with 7 positions matching TRBD2. Germline trimming cut 5 bases from V and 0 bases from J; bases unmatched to any gene: 4. Germline V gene data show CDR1 as SGHTA and CDR2 as FQGTGA. CDR3 length: 15 amino acids.

This chain joins TRBV10-3 and TRBJ1-2; weak D call: TRBD1 (5 bases). CDR3 length equals 15 residues. CDR1 is ENHRY and CDR2 is SYGVKD in the germline V gene. Trimming took 0 bases from V and 7 from J, leaving 15 bases between them. The DNA for the CDR3 is TGTGCCATCAGTGAGTCGCGGCAGGGAGCTGGTGGCTACACCTTC. It is translated as CAISESRQGAGGYTF.

The chain links TRBV6-1 to TRBJ2-4; D is uncertain. Germline-derived CDR1 and CDR2 are MNHNS and SASEGT. The CDR3 covers 16 residues. The V end lost 2 bases, the J end lost 0 bases, and 11 bases lay between the germline ends. CDR3 protein: CASSERATGAKNIQYF. For the CDR3, the DNA is TGTGCCAGCAGTGAACGGGCTACCGGAGCCAAAAACATTCAGTACTTC.

This clone came up once. V and J are TRBV5-1 and TRBJ2-3; the match to TRBD2 covers 7 bases. The CDR3 runs to 15 residues. V was clipped by 4 bases and J by 6 bases; unmatched bases: 11. The V gene's germline CDR1 is SGHRS and CDR2 YFSETQ. CDR3 nucleotide sequence: TGCGCCAGCAGCAGGGACTACCCTGGGCGGGATACGCAGTATTTT. Its translation is CASSRDYPGRDTQYF.

The chain couples TRBV5-1 to TRBJ2-3; D unclear. Germline V gene data show CDR1 as SGHRS and CDR2 as YFSETQ. The length of the CDR3 is 14 residues. Trimming removed 5 bases from V and 6 bases from J, with 16 bases in between. DNA of the CDR3: TGCGCCAGCAGTTGGTCCTCCGTCCCCGATACGCAGTATTTT. Encoded protein: CASSWSSVPDTQYF.

V gene TRBV6-5 combines with J gene TRBJ2-3, with 9 bases lining up with TRBD1. The CDR3 contains 15 residues. After removal of 5 bases from V and 2 bases from J, the junction contained 5 bases not matched to a gene. Looked up from germline, CDR1 is MNHEY and CDR2 is SVGAGI. The CDR3 DNA reads TGTGCCAGCAGTAGGACAGGGGCCCTCACAGATACGCAGTATTTT. Translating it yields CASSRTGALTDTQYF.

This rearrangement joins TRBV30 to TRBJ2-7; D is unresolved. The V end lost 5 bases, the J end lost 0 bases, and 8 bases lay between the germline ends. The CDR3 extends over 12 amino acids. Per the germline V gene, CDR1 is GTSNPN and CDR2 is SVGIG (reference sequence). CDR3 sequence reads: CAWGRISYEQYF. CDR3 sequence (DNA): TGTGCCTGGGGTAGGATCTCCTACGAGCAGTACTTC.

This rearrangement joins TRBV19 to TRBJ2-2, with TRBD1 matching 7 bases. Losses at the gene ends were 7 bases for V and 3 bases for J; bases not matched to a gene: 20. This CDR3 region has 19 residues. Germline V CDR1 and CDR2: LNHDA, SQIVND (reference sequence). CDR3: CASNHRQGLWTTDTGELFF. DNA for the CDR3: TGTGCCAGTAACCATCGACAGGGTCTCTGGACCACGGACACCGGGGAGCTGTTTTTT.

This sequence joins TRBV6-5 and TRBJ2-1, with TRBD2 matching over 9 bases. V lost 5 bases, J lost 6 bases, and 5 bases stayed unmatched. The CDR3 sequence is 14 residues long. Germline CDR1 MNHEY, CDR2 SVGAGI. This chain's CDR3 is CASSKMTSGNEQFF. Written as DNA, the CDR3 is TGTGCCAGCAGTAAAATGACTAGCGGCAATGAGCAGTTCTTC.

This chain links TRBV5-6 with TRBJ1-5; no firm D call. There are 14 residues in the CDR3. Trimming took off 2 bases at V and 8 bases at J, with 14 bases between the two ends. Germline CDR1 reads SGHDT; CDR2 reads YYEEEE. The CDR3: CASSFRARDEPQHF. CDR3 coding DNA: TGTGCCAGCAGCTTCCGGGCCCGCGATGAGCCCCAGCATTTT.

The genes are TRBV7-3 and TRBJ2-1, with D uncertain. Germline assignment: CDR1 SGHTA and CDR2 FQGTGA. Trimming took off 5 bases at V and 10 bases at J, with 12 bases between the two ends. This CDR3 is built from 12 residues. CDR3 amino acids: CASSATGYEQFF. CDR3 nucleotide sequence: TGTGCCAGCAGCGCCACGGGTTACGAGCAGTTCTTC.

This chain uses TRBV27 with TRBJ1-6; possibly TRBD1 for D (5 bases). With 6 bases removed from V and 0 bases from J, the gap between germline ends came to 15 bases. Looked up from germline, CDR1 is MNHEY and CDR2 is SMNVEV (reference sequence). The CDR3 covers 17 residues. CDR3 sequence (DNA): TGTGCCAGCAGATGGGAGAGGGGCACCTCCTATAATTCACCCCTCCACTTT. Translation gives CASRWERGTSYNSPLHF.

This chain uses TRBV30 with TRBJ2-1, with 10 positions matching TRBD1. V trimming: 0 bases; J trimming: 14 bases; junction bases outside the gene matches: 10. The germline V gene encodes CDR1 GTSNPN and CDR2 SVGIG (reference sequence). The CDR3 has 14 residues. The CDR3 DNA reads TGTGCCTGGAGTGTAGCGGGACAGGGGACCCCTAAGTTCTTC. Its translation: CAWSVAGQGTPKFF. The full variable domain, its missing parts supplied by reference TRBV30 and TRBJ2-1, is SQTIHQWPATLVQPVGSPLSLECTVEGTSNPNLYWYRQAAGRGLQLLFYSVGIGQISSEVPQNLSASRPQDRQFILSSKKLLLSDSGFYLCAWSVAGQGTPKFFGPGTRLTVL.

This clone ranks as large. This chain links TRBV6-5 with TRBJ2-1, with D unclear. This CDR3 spans 12 amino acids. Germline CDR1 MNHEY, CDR2 SVGAGI. Trimming shortened V by 4 bases and J by 4 bases, and 5 bases separated the two germline ends. Here the CDR3 reads CASSSGYNEQFF. CDR3 nucleotides: TGTGCCAGCAGTTCTGGGTACAATGAGCAGTTCTTC.

The chain couples TRBV14 to TRBJ1-2; TRBD1 matches at 7 bases. V dropped 1 base and J dropped 8; count of bases not matched to a gene: 10. Germline CDR1 is SGHDN and CDR2 is FVKESK. This CDR3 region has 15 residues. In DNA form, the CDR3 reads TGTGCCAGCAGCCAAGTACTGACAGGGATGCGCGGCTACACCTTC. Amino acid sequence: CASSQVLTGMRGYTF.

The chain employs TRBV5-5 and TRBJ1-2; 12 nucleotides agree with TRBD1. CDR3 length: 14 amino acids. Germline V gives CDR1 SGHKS, CDR2 YYEKEE (reference sequence). J lost 12 bases, V lost 4 bases, and 10 bases had no gene match. CDR3 coding DNA: TGTGCCAGCAGCCAAGTGGGGGGACAGGGGGCGAACACCTTC. Translating gives CASSQVGGQGANTF.

The V gene is TRBV7-2, the J gene TRBJ1-1; 7 bases line up with TRBD1. Trimming at V came to 2 bases and at J to 0 bases, leaving 6 bases not matched to a gene. The CDR3 extends over 16 amino acids. CDR1 is SGHTA, CDR2 FQGNSA, per germline. The CDR3 DNA is TGTGCCAGCAGCTTATCCAGAACAGGGGTGAACACTGAAGCTTTCTTT. This sequence encodes CASSLSRTGVNTEAFF.

In its sample, this clone was seen a few times. CDR3 DNA: TGCACCAGCAGCCGAGGACAGGACCCCTACAATGAGCAGTTCTTC. Its protein is CTSSRGQDPYNEQFF. The V and J genes are TRBV1 and TRBJ2-1; the table's TRBD1 call for D was not verified on the DNA. TRBV1 constitutes a pseudogene. CDR3 length: 15 amino acids.

V is TRBV27 and J is TRBJ2-1; 8 bases are a match to TRBD2. Germline loops: CDR1 MNHEY, CDR2 SMNVEV (reference sequence). The CDR3 consists of 16 residues. V was pared by 8 bases and J by 9 bases, with 18 bases of the junction left unmatched. CDR3 in amino acids: CASGRSGAYFRGEQFF. The CDR3 coding sequence is TGTGCCAGCGGGCGTAGCGGGGCTTATTTTCGGGGTGAGCAGTTCTTC.

The genes are TRBV28 and TRBJ1-5; D remains ambiguous. Trimming cost V 4 bases and J 4 bases, with 5 bases left between them. Germline lookup yields CDR1 MDHEN and CDR2 SYDVKM. The CDR3 length is 12 residues. The CDR3 protein is CASSSLNQPQHF. CDR3 in DNA: TGTGCCAGCAGTTCCCTGAATCAGCCCCAGCATTTT.

J is TRBJ1-2 and V is TRBV14; 10 bases are a match to TRBD1. The CDR3 totals 14 residues. CDR1 SGHDN and CDR2 FVKESK come from the germline V gene. V lost 4 bases and J lost 5; bases outside the gene matches: 4. CDR3 sequence reads: CASSLGTGAYGYTF. CDR3 nucleotides: TGTGCCAGCAGCCTCGGGACAGGGGCGTATGGCTACACCTTC.

A single count supports this clone. The chain recombines TRBV9 with TRBJ1-6; a possible D gene is TRBD1 (5 bases). There are 15 residues in the CDR3. Germline lookup yields CDR1 SGDLS and CDR2 YYNGEE. Trimming stripped 1 base from V and 5 bases from J, with 10 bases between. This chain's CDR3 is CASSVSRDDNSPLHF. CDR3 nucleotides: TGTGCCAGCAGCGTATCACGGGACGATAATTCACCCCTCCACTTT.

V gene TRBV9 combines with J gene TRBJ2-2; 14 nucleotides match TRBD2. CDR1 and CDR2 (germline): SGDLS, YYNGEE. The V gene end was trimmed by 4 bases and the J gene end by 0 bases; junction bases not matched to a gene: 8. The CDR3 runs 19 residues. This CDR3 reads CASSLGLAGVGSNTGELFF. For the CDR3, the DNA is TGTGCCAGCAGCTTGGGACTAGCGGGGGTGGGATCGAACACCGGGGAGCTGTTTTTT.

This clone was observed once. V gene TRBV5-1 combines with J gene TRBJ2-5; D ambiguous. V lost 7 bases and J lost 1, with 11 bases in between. From germline, CDR1 is SGHRS and CDR2 YFSETQ. The CDR3 runs to 13 residues. CDR3 in DNA: TGCGCCAGCTGCGTCACAGCCCAAGAGACCCAGTACTTC. Protein product: CASCVTAQETQYF.